The next 13 T cell receptor beta chains were all read from a single sample in a study of OX40 agonist ivuxolimab in advanced cancers. Assay used: immunoSEQ multiplex PCR; TCRdb lists only in-frame clones, some missing. Among about 64,000 clones listed, roughly 86% were seen once. Sequenced here: CD4+ or CD8+ T cells sorted from blood, sampled in a trial of the OX40 agonist ivuxolimab. The receptor set was obtained from an adult with an advanced solid tumor such as melanoma, head and neck, liver or kidney cancer.

The chain has TRBV11-1 and TRBJ2-3; 10 bases align to TRBD1. CDR3 size: 15 residues. Germline CDR1 SGHAT, CDR2 FQDESV (reference sequence). V lost 4 bases to trimming and J lost 6 bases; unmatched junction nucleotides: 7. The CDR3 DNA sequence: TGTGCCAGCAGCTCGAGTCCGGACAGGGGGGATACGCAGTATTTT. Encoded protein: CASSSSPDRGDTQYF.

The chain uses TRBV5-1 and TRBJ2-7; D call uncertain. The CDR3 extends over 15 amino acids. The V gene lost 4 bases and the J gene lost 4 bases, with 18 bases spanning the gap. Germline CDR1 reads SGHRS; CDR2 reads YFSETQ. CDR3 loop: CASSPDGVRVYEQYF. CDR3 in DNA: TGCGCCAGCAGCCCGGATGGGGTTCGGGTTTACGAGCAGTACTTC.

The chain is built from TRBV7-9 and TRBJ2-5, with TRBD2 identical over 14 bases. V shed 5 bases, J shed 4 bases, and the junction held 6 bases outside the gene matches. Per germline, CDR1 SEHNR and CDR2 FQNEAQ (reference sequence). The CDR3 contains 16 residues. CDR3 coding DNA: TGTGCCAGCAGCCCAGGGACTAGCGGGAGCCGAGAGACCCAGTACTTC. It codes for CASSPGTSGSRETQYF.

This CDR3 is CASSEARGSTDTQYF. The CDR3 DNA reads TGTGCCAGCAGTGAAGCCCGGGGCAGCACAGATACGCAGTATTTT. This rearrangement joins TRBV2 to TRBJ2-3; either TRBD1 or TRBD2 may fit D (5 bases each). Germline CDR1 reads SNHLY; CDR2 reads FYNNEI. This CDR3 has 15 amino acids. V was clipped by 0 bases and J by 0 bases, with 7 bases between them.

The CDR3 coding sequence is TGCGCCAGCAGCCGCATCGGGGGCTCGGATCAAGAGACCCAGTACTTC. Translated, it gives CASSRIGGSDQETQYF. This chain uses TRBV4-1 with TRBJ2-5, with D perhaps matching TRBD1 or TRBD2 (6 bases each). This CDR3 has 16 amino acids. The germline V and J ends were trimmed by 4 bases and 2 bases, with 17 bases remaining between them. Germline V gene sequence: CDR1 MGHRA, CDR2 YSYEKL.

The chain recombines TRBV5-4 with TRBJ2-7; 8 bases align to TRBD1. V trimming: 0 bases; J trimming: 5 bases; junction bases outside the gene matches: 4. Germline V CDR1 and CDR2: SGHNT, YYREEE (reference sequence). This CDR3 has 14 amino acids. CDR3 in DNA: TGTGCCAGCAGCTTGGTGCAGGGGGCCAACGAGCAGTACTTC. Translated, it gives CASSLVQGANEQYF. The variable domain in full, with the rest retrieved from reference TRBV5-4 and TRBJ2-7, is ETGVTQSPTHLIKTRGQQVTLRCSSQSGHNTVSWYQQALGQGPQFIFQYYREEENGRGNFPPRFSGLQFPNYSSELNVNALELDDSALYLCASSLVQGANEQYFGPGTRLTVT.

V and J are TRBV5-1 and TRBJ1-4, with 9 bases that match TRBD1. The CDR3 sequence is 16 residues long. V shed 0 bases and J 5 bases; nucleotides not matched to a gene: 5. Germline loops: CDR1 SGHRS, CDR2 YFSETQ. The CDR3 DNA reads TGCGCCAGCAGCTTGGGGGCGACAGGGGGGAATGAAAAACTGTTTTTT. It specifies CASSLGATGGNEKLFF.

The CDR3 region is CASSLVGDTEAFF. In DNA form, the CDR3 reads TGTGCCAGCAGCTTAGTGGGGGACACTGAAGCTTTCTTT. The gene calls are TRBV7-8 and TRBJ1-1; D possibly corresponds to TRBD1 (5 bases). V lost 1 base to trimming and J lost 3 bases, with 6 bases between them. The CDR3 is made up of 13 amino acids. CDR1 SGHVS and CDR2 FQNEAQ come from the germline V gene.

The J gene is TRBJ2-2, the V gene TRBV2; 8 nucleotides agree with TRBD1. The CDR3 runs 15 residues. V lost 1 base and J lost 7; bases outside the gene matches: 5. The V gene's germline CDR1 is SNHLY and CDR2 FYNNEI. The CDR3 nucleotides are TGTGCCAGCAGTGAAGACGACAGGGGCGGCGGGGAGCTGTTTTTT. Residues: CASSEDDRGGGELFF. The whole variable domain, remainder taken from reference TRBV2 and TRBJ2-2, is EPEVTQTPSHQVTQMGQEVILRCVPISNHLYFYWYRQILGQKVEFLVSFYNNEISEKSEIFDDQFSVERPDGSNFTLKIRSTKLEDSAMYFCASSEDDRGGGELFFGEGSRLTVL.

The chain carries TRBV2 and TRBJ2-7; tentatively, D is TRBD2 (6 bases). The V and J ends lost 8 bases and 6 bases respectively, with 17 bases between them. CDR1 and CDR2 (germline): SNHLY, FYNNEI. The CDR3 is 13 residues long. In DNA, the CDR3 is TGTGCCAGCGGGAAGGAGGGAGAAGGCGAGCAGTACTTC. Translated: CASGKEGEGEQYF. The entire variable domain, with the rest obtained from reference TRBV2 and TRBJ2-7, is as follows: EPEVTQTPSHQVTQMGQEVILRCVPISNHLYFYWYRQILGQKVEFLVSFYNNEISEKSEIFDDQFSVERPDGSNFTLKIRSTKLEDSAMYFCASGKEGEGEQYFGPGTRLTVT.

The V and J genes are TRBV7-2 and TRBJ2-5, with D possibly being TRBD2 (6 bases). The germline gives CDR1 SGHTA, CDR2 FQGNSA. Trimming took 1 base from V and 4 from J, leaving 22 bases between them. CDR3 length: 18 residues. In DNA form, the CDR3 reads TGTGCCAGCAGCTTAGGGGAGGCTAGCGCCCCTGAGGGAGAGACCCAGTACTTC. It yields the protein CASSLGEASAPEGETQYF. Full variable domain (rest looked up from reference TRBV7-2 and TRBJ2-5): GAGVSQSPSNKVTEKGKDVELRCDPISGHTALYWYRQSLGQGLEFLIYFQGNSAPDKSGLPSDRFSAERTGGSVSTLTIQRTQQEDSAVYLCASSLGEASAPEGETQYFGPGTRLLVL.

The V and J genes are TRBV29-1 and TRBJ1-2, with D possibly being TRBD1 (5 bases). V dropped 5 bases and J dropped 5 bases, with 15 bases sitting between them. The CDR3 has 13 amino acids. CDR1 is SQVTM and CDR2 is ANQGSEA in the germline V gene. The CDR3 nucleotides read TGCAGCGTTCGAATGGGACGGTCGTATGGCTACACCTTC. This codes for CSVRMGRSYGYTF.

The genes are TRBV7-8 and TRBJ2-1, with 8 bases fitting TRBD2. The CDR3 length is 15 residues. Looked up from germline, CDR1 is SGHVS and CDR2 is FQNEAQ. Trimming at V came to 2 bases and at J to 9 bases, leaving 9 bases not matched to a gene. In DNA form, the CDR3 reads TGTGCCAGCAGCTTAAGTCGGGAGGGCCGTAGTGAGCAGTTCTTC. As protein: CASSLSREGRSEQFF.